The subject of this entry is one TCR beta chain. Trimming cost V 4 bases and J 1 base, with 9 bases left between them. The CDR3 has 14 amino acids. CDR1 is LGHNA, CDR2 YSLEER, per germline. This sample is drawn from a study of blood T cell repertoires in COVID-19. Only in-frame clones appear in the TCRdb table, and some are missing; sequencing was by immunoSEQ multiplex PCR. In the table there are roughly 64,000 clones, approximately 90% of which are singletons. This receptor was obtained from a man aged 45 to 65 with active COVID-19. Sequenced material: peripheral blood. The chain uses TRBV4-3 and TRBJ2-3; no clear D. CDR3 in DNA: TGCGCCAGCAGCCCTGGCCCTGGCACAGATACGCAGTATTTT. This gives the protein CASSPGPGTDTQYF.